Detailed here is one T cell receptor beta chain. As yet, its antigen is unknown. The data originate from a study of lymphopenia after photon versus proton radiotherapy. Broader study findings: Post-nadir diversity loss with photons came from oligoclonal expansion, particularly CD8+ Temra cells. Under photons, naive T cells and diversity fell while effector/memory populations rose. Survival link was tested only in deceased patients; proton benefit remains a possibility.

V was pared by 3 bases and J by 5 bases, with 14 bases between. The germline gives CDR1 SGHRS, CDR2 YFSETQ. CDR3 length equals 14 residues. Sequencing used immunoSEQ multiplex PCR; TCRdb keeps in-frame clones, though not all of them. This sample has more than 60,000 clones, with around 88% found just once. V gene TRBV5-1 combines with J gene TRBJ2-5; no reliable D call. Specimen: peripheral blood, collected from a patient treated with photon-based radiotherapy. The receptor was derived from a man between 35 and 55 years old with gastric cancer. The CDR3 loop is CASSSVGVYETQYF. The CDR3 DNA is TGCGCCAGCAGCTCGGTCGGAGTGTACGAGACCCAGTACTTC.